This entry describes one T cell receptor (beta chain). The data were obtained in a study of T cell responses to AZD1222 COVID-19 vaccine. Sequenced by immunoSEQ multiplex PCR; TCRdb stores in-frame clones only, minus some. The repertoire holds around 120,000 clones, with about 85% as singletons. CDR3 length: 12 amino acids. Between the trimmed V and J ends, which lost 7 bases and 5 bases, there was a span of 10 bases. Material: peripheral blood, obtained on day 0 of AZD1222 vaccination. The sequence was collected from an adult in good health. The chain couples TRBV12-3 or TRBV12-4 to TRBJ2-3; no definite D call. CDR3: CASTRAGDTQYF. As DNA, the CDR3 is TGTGCCAGCACCCGGGCAGGAGATACGCAGTATTTT.